This paragraph reports one T cell receptor beta chain. The data originate from a study of blood T cell repertoires in COVID-19. Looking at the study overall: Spain, Italy and the United States supplied samples that represented acute and convalescent COVID-19. PBMCs, B-cell-depleted T cells, or T cells provided the cDNA or gDNA that made up the material.

Original handling: Reference gene primer amplification gave estimated nucleated cell counts. Sequencing used immunoSEQ multiplex PCR; TCRdb keeps in-frame clones, though not all of them. Clonal size and the V and J genes are those of that table, whereas D and trimming came from the DNA. Altogether fewer than 200,000 clones are present, more than 75% being singletons, with the ten largest covering 2% to 2.5%. The receptor's source is a man aged 50 or older who had recovered from COVID-19. The sequenced sample was peripheral blood.

DNA for the CDR3: TGTGCCAGCAGTTCGACAGGGGCGAACACTGAAGCTTTCTTT. This codes for CASSSTGANTEAFF. This rearrangement joins TRBV6-2 or TRBV6-3 to TRBJ1-1; 8 nucleotides agree with TRBD1. Germline V gives CDR1 MNHEY, CDR2 SVGEGT. The V segment lost 4 bases and the J segment 1 base; nucleotides outside the gene matches: 2. The CDR3 length is 14 residues.